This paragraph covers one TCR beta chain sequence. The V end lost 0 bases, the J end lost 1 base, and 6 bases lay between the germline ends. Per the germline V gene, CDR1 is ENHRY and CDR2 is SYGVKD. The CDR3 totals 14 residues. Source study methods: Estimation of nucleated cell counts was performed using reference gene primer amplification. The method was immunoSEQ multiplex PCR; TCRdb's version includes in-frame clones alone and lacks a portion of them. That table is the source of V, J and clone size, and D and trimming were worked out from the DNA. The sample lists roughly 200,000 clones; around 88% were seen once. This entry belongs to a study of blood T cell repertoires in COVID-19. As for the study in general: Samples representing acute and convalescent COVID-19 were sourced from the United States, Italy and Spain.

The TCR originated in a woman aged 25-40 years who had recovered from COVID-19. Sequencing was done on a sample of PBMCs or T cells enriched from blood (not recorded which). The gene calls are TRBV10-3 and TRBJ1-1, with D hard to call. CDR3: CAISESGKNTEAFF. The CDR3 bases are TGTGCCATCAGTGAGTCCGGTAAGAACACTGAAGCTTTCTTT.